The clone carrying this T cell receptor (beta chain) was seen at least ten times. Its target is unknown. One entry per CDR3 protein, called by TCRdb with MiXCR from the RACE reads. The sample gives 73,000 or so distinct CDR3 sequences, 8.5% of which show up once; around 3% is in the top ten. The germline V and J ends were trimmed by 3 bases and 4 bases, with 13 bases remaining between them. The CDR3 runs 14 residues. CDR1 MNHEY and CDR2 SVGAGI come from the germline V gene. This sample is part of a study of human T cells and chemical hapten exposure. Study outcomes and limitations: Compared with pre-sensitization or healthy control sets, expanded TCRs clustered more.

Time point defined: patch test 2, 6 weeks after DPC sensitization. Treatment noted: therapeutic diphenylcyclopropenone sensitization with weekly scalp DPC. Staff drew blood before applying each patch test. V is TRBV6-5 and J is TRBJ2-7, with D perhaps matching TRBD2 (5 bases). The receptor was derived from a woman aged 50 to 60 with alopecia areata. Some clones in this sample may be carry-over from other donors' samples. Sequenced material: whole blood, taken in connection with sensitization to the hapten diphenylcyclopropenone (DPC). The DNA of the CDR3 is TGTGCCAGCAGTTATCGTCCCGGCGGGTACGAGCAGTACTTC. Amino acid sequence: CASSYRPGGYEQYF.